The present T cell receptor (beta chain) was sequenced within a study of vaccination and CD4 T cells after COVID-19. Overall study context: Control cultures were supplied with a CEFX pool, an HIV-1 Nef pool, or no peptide at all. Study-level findings and limits: Vaccine-specific clones numbering 304 of 307 showed spike mono-reactivity in convalescent patients.

Treatment in this sample: roughly 10-day PBMC culture with coronavirus spike peptide pools or control peptides (ViraFEST assay). Half the growth medium was swapped for new IL-2 medium on days 3 and 7. Cultured CD4+ T-cell DNA underwent Oncomine TCR Beta short-read sequencing. It was cultured CD4+ T cells from which genomic DNA was extracted. TCRdb used MiXCR to reprocess the PCR reads, holding one entry per CDR3 protein. In the table there are more than 9,000 distinct CDR3 sequences, 41% of which are singletons. Of note for this clonotype: Its cognate antigen is unknown.

Germline trimming cut 4 bases from V and 8 bases from J; bases unmatched to any gene: 1. Germline V lookup: CDR1 ENHRY, CDR2 SYGVKD. The CDR3 contains 11 residues. The source was CD4+ T cells from blood, cultured in vitro, collected after SARS-CoV-2 vaccination. This sequence originates from a human donor who had recovered from COVID-19. The chain links TRBV10-3 to TRBJ1-1; 7 bases agree with TRBD1. The CDR3 region is CAISGGGEAFF. CDR3 in DNA: TGTGCCATCAGTGGAGGGGGCGAAGCTTTCTTT.